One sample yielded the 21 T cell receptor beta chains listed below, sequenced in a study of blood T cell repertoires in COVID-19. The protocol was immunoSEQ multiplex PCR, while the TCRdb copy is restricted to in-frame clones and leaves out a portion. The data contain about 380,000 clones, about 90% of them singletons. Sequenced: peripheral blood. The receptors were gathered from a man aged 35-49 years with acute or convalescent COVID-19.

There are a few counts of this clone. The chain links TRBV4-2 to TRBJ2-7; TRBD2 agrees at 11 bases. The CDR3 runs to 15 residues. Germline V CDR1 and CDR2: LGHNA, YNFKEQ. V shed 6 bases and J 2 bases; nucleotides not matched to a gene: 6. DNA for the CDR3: TGTGCCAGCAGGTTCACTAGCGGGAGCCCCTACGAGCAGTACTTC. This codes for CASRFTSGSPYEQYF.

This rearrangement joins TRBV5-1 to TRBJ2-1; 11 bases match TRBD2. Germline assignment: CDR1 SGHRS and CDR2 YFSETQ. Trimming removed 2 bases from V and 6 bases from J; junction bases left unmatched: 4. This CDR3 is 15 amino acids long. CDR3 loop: CASSFSTSGVNEQFF. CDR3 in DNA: TGCGCCAGCAGCTTTTCGACTAGCGGGGTCAATGAGCAGTTCTTC.

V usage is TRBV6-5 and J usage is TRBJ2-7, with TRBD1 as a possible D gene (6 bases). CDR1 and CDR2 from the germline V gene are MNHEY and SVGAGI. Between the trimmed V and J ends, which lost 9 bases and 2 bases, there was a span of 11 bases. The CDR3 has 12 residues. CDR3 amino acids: CASEGGPYEQYF. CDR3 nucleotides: TGTGCCAGTGAAGGGGGTCCCTACGAGCAGTACTTC.

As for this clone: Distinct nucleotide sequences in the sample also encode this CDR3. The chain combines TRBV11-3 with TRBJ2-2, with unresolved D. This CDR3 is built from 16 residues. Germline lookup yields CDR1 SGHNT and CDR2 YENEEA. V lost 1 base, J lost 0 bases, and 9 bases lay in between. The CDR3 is CASSLGLAANTGELFF. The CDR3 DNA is TGTGCCAGCAGCTTAGGTTTGGCTGCGAACACCGGGGAGCTGTTTTTT.

The CDR3 DNA reads TGTGCCAGCAGTGAGGAGGGCGTAAGCTATGGCTACACCTTC. It codes for CASSEEGVSYGYTF. The rearrangement joins TRBV2 to TRBJ1-2; the D is unclear. This CDR3 spans 14 amino acids. Germline V gene lookup returns CDR1 SNHLY and CDR2 FYNNEI. V was clipped by 3 bases and J by 4 bases, with 12 bases between them.

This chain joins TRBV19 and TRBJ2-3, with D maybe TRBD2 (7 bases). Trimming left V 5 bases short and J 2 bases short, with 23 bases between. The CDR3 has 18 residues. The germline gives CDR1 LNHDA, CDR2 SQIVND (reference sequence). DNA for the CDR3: TGTGCCAGTAGTTCCTACCCCCGGGGAGGGGGGTACACAGATACGCAGTATTTT. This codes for CASSSYPRGGGYTDTQYF.

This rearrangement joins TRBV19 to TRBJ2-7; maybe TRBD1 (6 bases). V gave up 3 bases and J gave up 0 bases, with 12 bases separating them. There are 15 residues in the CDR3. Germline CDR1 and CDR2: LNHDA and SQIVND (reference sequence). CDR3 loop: CASSIGGRSSYEQYF. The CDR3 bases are TGTGCCAGTAGTATTGGGGGCCGAAGCTCCTACGAGCAGTACTTC.

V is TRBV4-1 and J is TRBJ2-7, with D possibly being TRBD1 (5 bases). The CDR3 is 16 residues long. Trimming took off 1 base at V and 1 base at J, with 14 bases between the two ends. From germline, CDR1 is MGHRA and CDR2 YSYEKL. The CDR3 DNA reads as TGCGCCAGCAGCCAAGCAGCTCAGGGCTTGTCCTACGAGCAGTACTTC. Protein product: CASSQAAQGLSYEQYF.

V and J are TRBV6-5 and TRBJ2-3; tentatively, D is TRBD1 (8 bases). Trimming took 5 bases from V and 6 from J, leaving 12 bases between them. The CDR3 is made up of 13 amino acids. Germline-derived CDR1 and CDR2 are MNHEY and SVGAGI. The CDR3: CASSNRGGDTQYF. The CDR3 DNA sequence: TGTGCCAGCAGTAACAGGGGGGGGGATACGCAGTATTTT.

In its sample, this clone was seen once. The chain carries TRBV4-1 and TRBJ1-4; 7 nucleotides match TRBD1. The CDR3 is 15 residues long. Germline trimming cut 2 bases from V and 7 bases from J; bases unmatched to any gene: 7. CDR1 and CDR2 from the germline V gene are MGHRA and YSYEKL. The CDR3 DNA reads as TGCGCCAGCAGCCAAACGAGGGGGCTGGTTGAAAAACTGTTTTTT. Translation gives CASSQTRGLVEKLFF.

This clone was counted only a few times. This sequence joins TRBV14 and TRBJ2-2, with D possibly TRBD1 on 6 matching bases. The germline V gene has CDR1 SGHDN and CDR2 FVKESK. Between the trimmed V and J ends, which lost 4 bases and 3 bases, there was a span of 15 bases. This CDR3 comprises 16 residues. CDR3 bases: TGTGCCAGCAGCCCTCGGGACACCCTGGACACCGGGGAGCTGTTTTTT. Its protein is CASSPRDTLDTGELFF.

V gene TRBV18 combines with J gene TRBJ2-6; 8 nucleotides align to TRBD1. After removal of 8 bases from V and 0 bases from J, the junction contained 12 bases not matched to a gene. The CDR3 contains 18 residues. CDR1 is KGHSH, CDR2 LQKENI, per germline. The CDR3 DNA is TGTGCCAGCCCTTTAGTTGGGACAGGAGTCTCTGGGGCCAACGTCCTGACTTTC. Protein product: CASPLVGTGVSGANVLTF.

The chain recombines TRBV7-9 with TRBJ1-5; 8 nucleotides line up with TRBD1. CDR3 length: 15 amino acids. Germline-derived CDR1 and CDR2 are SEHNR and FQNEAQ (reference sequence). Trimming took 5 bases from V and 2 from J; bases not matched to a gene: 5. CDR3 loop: CASSGQGEGNQPQHF. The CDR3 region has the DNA TGTGCCAGCAGCGGACAGGGAGAGGGCAATCAGCCCCAGCATTTT. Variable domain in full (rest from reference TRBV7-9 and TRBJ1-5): DTGVSQNPRHKITKRGQNVTFRCDPISEHNRLYWYRQTLGQGPEFLTYFQNEAQLEKSRLLSDRFSAERPKGSFSTLEIQRTEQGDSAMYLCASSGQGEGNQPQHFGDGTRLSIL.

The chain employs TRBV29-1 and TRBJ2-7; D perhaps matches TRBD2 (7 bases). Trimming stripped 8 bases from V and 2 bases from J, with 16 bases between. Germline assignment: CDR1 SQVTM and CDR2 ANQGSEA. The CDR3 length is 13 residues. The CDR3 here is CSFQRGATYEQYF. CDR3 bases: TGCAGCTTCCAACGGGGGGCTACCTACGAGCAGTACTTC.

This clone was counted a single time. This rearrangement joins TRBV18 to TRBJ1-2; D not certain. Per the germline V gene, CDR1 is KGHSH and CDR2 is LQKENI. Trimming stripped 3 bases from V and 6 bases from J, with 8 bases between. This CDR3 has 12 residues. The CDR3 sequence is CASSPGSHGYTF. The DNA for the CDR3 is TGTGCCAGCTCACCTGGCAGTCATGGCTACACCTTC.

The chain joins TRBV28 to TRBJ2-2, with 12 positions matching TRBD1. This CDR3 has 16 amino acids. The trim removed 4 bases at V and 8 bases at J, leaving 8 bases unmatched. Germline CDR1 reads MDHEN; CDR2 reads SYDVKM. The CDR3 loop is CASSSPGQGAVGELFF. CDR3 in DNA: TGTGCCAGCAGTTCACCGGGACAGGGGGCGGTTGGGGAGCTGTTTTTT.

The CDR3 DNA follows: TGTGCCAGCAGACGGACAGGGATCTACGAGCAGTACTTC. It translates to CASRRTGIYEQYF. This rearrangement joins TRBV14 to TRBJ2-7; TRBD1 matches at 8 bases. The V gene's germline CDR1 is SGHDN and CDR2 FVKESK. The V segment lost 6 bases and the J segment 3 bases; nucleotides outside the gene matches: 4. The CDR3 consists of 13 residues.

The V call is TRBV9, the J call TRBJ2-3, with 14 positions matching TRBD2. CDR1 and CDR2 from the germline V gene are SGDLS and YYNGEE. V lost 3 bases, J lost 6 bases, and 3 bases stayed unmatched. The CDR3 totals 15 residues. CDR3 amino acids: CASSAGLAGGDTQYF. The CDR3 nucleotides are TGTGCCAGCAGCGCCGGACTAGCGGGGGGCGATACGCAGTATTTT.

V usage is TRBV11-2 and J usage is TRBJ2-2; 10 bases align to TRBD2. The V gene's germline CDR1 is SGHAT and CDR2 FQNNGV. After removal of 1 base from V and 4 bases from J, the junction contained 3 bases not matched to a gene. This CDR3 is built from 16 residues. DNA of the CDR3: TGTGCCAGCAGCTTAGCGGGACTAGCGATCACCGGGGAGCTGTTTTTT. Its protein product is CASSLAGLAITGELFF.

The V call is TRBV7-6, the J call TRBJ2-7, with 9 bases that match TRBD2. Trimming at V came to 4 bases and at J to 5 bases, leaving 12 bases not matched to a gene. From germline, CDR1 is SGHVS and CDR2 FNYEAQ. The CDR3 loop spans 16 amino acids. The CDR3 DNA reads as TGTGCCAGCAGCTCCATAATAGCGGGAGCAGGGGACGAGCAGTACTTC. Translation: CASSSIIAGAGDEQYF.

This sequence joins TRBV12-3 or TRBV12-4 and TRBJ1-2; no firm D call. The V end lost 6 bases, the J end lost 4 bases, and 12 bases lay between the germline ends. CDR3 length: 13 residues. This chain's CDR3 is CASSLVQPYGYTF. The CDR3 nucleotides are TGTGCCAGCAGCTTGGTACAGCCCTATGGCTACACCTTC.